This T cell receptor (beta chain) was profiled in a study of T cells expressing NK-cell markers. TCRdb re-called the 5' RACE reads and gives one entry per CDR3 protein, without DNA. This repertoire includes roughly 160,000 distinct CDR3 sequences. The sequencing input was blood T cells: a sorted CD56 or NKG2C T cell subset, CD4+ or CD8+ T cells, or bulk PBMC T cells (not recorded which). The receptor comes from a man aged 18 to 69 in good health.

The CDR3 sequence is CASSERGYYGYTF. The chain couples TRBV6-1 to TRBJ1-2. From germline, CDR1 is MNHNS and CDR2 SASEGT. This CDR3 is 13 amino acids long.